Listed below are T cell receptor beta chains from one sample, sequenced in a study of cytomegalovirus exposure and HLA in healthy donors. Using immunoSEQ multiplex PCR, the repertoire was profiled, and TCRdb retains in-frame clones only, with some absent. This table holds about 130,000 clones, roughly 87% found once. The specimen was PBMCs. These receptors were taken from a woman aged 18-29 years in good health and CMV-seronegative. CDR3s include the opening cysteine and the closing phenylalanine or tryptophan. D genes are given only for firm matches. Clone sizes are given selectively: once, few, many, or a class where the clone is expanded.

clone_size: NA; v_call: TRBV4-2; d_call: TRBD1; j_call: TRBJ1-6; cdr3_nt: TGTGCCAGCAGCCAAATGACAGGGGGCTCTTCACCCCTCCACTTT; cdr3_aa: CASSQMTGGSSPLHF
clone_size: NA; v_call: TRBV25-1; d_call: NA; j_call: TRBJ2-5; cdr3_nt: TGTGCCAGCAGTGCGCCTAGCAAGGAGACCCAGTACTTC; cdr3_aa: CASSAPSKETQYF
clone_size: few; v_call: TRBV7-9; d_call: NA; j_call: TRBJ1-1; cdr3_nt: TGTGCCAGCAGCTTAGAGCCGAACACTGAAGCTTTCTTT; cdr3_aa: CASSLEPNTEAFF
clone_size: NA; v_call: TRBV7-8; d_call: TRBD1; j_call: TRBJ1-6; cdr3_nt: TGTGCCAGCAGCATAGACAGGGCGAGCTCCTATAATTCACCCCTCCACTTT; cdr3_aa: CASSIDRASSYNSPLHF
clone_size: NA; v_call: TRBV5-4; d_call: TRBD1; j_call: TRBJ1-4; cdr3_nt: TGTGCCAGCAGCTTAGGACAGGCCGTTGATATGGGTGAAAAACTGTTTTTT; cdr3_aa: CASSLGQAVDMGEKLFF
clone_size: NA; v_call: TRBV4-1; d_call: NA; j_call: TRBJ1-5; cdr3_nt: TGCGCCAGCAGCCAGTGGGGCTTGAATAGCAATCAGCCCCAGCATTTT; cdr3_aa: CASSQWGLNSNQPQHF
clone_size: NA; v_call: TRBV7-8; d_call: TRBD1; j_call: TRBJ2-7; cdr3_nt: TGTGCCAGCTTAGCCCCGGACAGGGGGTCCCCACTCGAGCAGTACTTC; cdr3_aa: CASLAPDRGSPLEQYF
clone_size: NA; v_call: TRBV10-3; d_call: NA; j_call: TRBJ1-5; cdr3_nt: TGTGCCATCAGTCCGGACAACGGAAATCAGCCCCAGCATTTT; cdr3_aa: CAISPDNGNQPQHF
clone_size: once; v_call: TRBV10-3; d_call: NA; j_call: TRBJ1-2; cdr3_nt: TGTGCCATCCTGCCGGGACAAACAGGAGAGGGCTACACCTTC; cdr3_aa: CAILPGQTGEGYTF
clone_size: NA; v_call: TRBV5-6; d_call: NA; j_call: TRBJ1-5; cdr3_nt: TGTGCCAGCAGCTTGGACCCAGAAGATCAGCCCCAGCATTTT; cdr3_aa: CASSLDPEDQPQHF
clone_size: NA; v_call: TRBV15; d_call: NA; j_call: TRBJ1-4; cdr3_nt: TGTGCCACCAGCACACGGGGTAATGAAAAACTGTTTTTT; cdr3_aa: CATSTRGNEKLFF
clone_size: NA; v_call: TRBV29-1; d_call: NA; j_call: TRBJ1-1; cdr3_nt: TGCAGCGTTTCTCCCCAGGGAAGCACTGAAGCTTTCTTT; cdr3_aa: CSVSPQGSTEAFF
clone_size: NA; v_call: TRBV18; d_call: NA; j_call: TRBJ2-5; cdr3_nt: TGTGCCAGCTCACTATCAGAGGGTAGGAGAGAGACCCAGTACTTC; cdr3_aa: CASSLSEGRRETQYF
clone_size: NA; v_call: TRBV7-2; d_call: TRBD1; j_call: TRBJ1-1; cdr3_nt: TGTGCCAGCAGCTTTGCAGGGGGCAAAACTGAAGCTTTCTTT; cdr3_aa: CASSFAGGKTEAFF
clone_size: NA; v_call: TRBV7-2; d_call: NA; j_call: TRBJ1-2; cdr3_nt: TGTGCCAGCAGCTCAAGAGCTAACTATGGCTACACCTTC; cdr3_aa: CASSSRANYGYTF
clone_size: NA; v_call: TRBV27; d_call: NA; j_call: TRBJ1-5; cdr3_nt: TGTGCCAGCAGTTTACTTCCTACGGGTGAAAGCAATCAGCCCCAGCATTTT; cdr3_aa: CASSLLPTGESNQPQHF
clone_size: NA; v_call: TRBV5-4; d_call: TRBD2; j_call: TRBJ2-5; cdr3_nt: TGTGCCAGCAGCACAAGAACAGCGGGGAAGGAACAGGAGACCCAGTACTTC; cdr3_aa: CASSTRTAGKEQETQYF
clone_size: NA; v_call: TRBV7-8; d_call: TRBD1; j_call: TRBJ2-5; cdr3_nt: TGTGCCAGCAGAAGAGGGGACAGGAGCCAAGAGACCCAGTACTTC; cdr3_aa: CASRRGDRSQETQYF
clone_size: NA; v_call: TRBV19; d_call: TRBD1; j_call: TRBJ1-6; cdr3_nt: TGTGCCAGTAGTATAGGCCCCGGGACAGGGGACAATTCACCCCTCCACTTT; cdr3_aa: CASSIGPGTGDNSPLHF
clone_size: NA; v_call: TRBV11-2; d_call: NA; j_call: TRBJ1-1; cdr3_nt: TGTGCCAGCAGCTTACCGCTACAGGGCACTGAAGCTTTCTTT; cdr3_aa: CASSLPLQGTEAFF
clone_size: many; v_call: TRBV6-4; d_call: TRBD2; j_call: TRBJ2-3; cdr3_nt: TGTGCCAGCTCGGTAGGGAGCGGGACCACAGATACGCAGTATTTT; cdr3_aa: CASSVGSGTTDTQYF
clone_size: NA; v_call: TRBV2; d_call: NA; j_call: TRBJ1-2; cdr3_nt: TGTGCCAGCATAGCTTTGACTGACTTCTATGGCTACACCTTC; cdr3_aa: CASIALTDFYGYTF
clone_size: NA; v_call: TRBV6-5; d_call: NA; j_call: TRBJ1-2; cdr3_nt: TGTGCCAGCAGGAGCTTTCAGGTTTATTTGGCTGGCTACACCTTC; cdr3_aa: CASRSFQVYLAGYTF
clone_size: NA; v_call: TRBV7-9; d_call: TRBD1; j_call: TRBJ2-7; cdr3_nt: TGTGCCAGCAGCGAAGACAGGGGGACTCCTCGACAGTACTTC; cdr3_aa: CASSEDRGTPRQYF
clone_size: NA; v_call: TRBV5-6; d_call: NA; j_call: TRBJ1-1; cdr3_nt: TGTGCCAGCAGCCTGGTGGGCCAGGAGGACACTGAAGCTTTCTTT; cdr3_aa: CASSLVGQEDTEAFF
clone_size: few; v_call: TRBV27; d_call: NA; j_call: TRBJ1-6; cdr3_nt: TGTGCCAGCAGCCCGGGTTTGGCGCCCCTCCACTTT; cdr3_aa: CASSPGLAPLHF
clone_size: NA; v_call: TRBV2; d_call: NA; j_call: TRBJ2-5; cdr3_nt: TGTGCCAGCAGTGAACGGGCGGGGTCGTGGGAGACCCAGTACTTC; cdr3_aa: CASSERAGSWETQYF
clone_size: NA; v_call: TRBV27; d_call: NA; j_call: TRBJ2-7; cdr3_nt: TGTGCCAACGGATCCGGGGTCCAGCTCCACGAGCAGTACTTC; cdr3_aa: CANGSGVQLHEQYF
clone_size: once; v_call: TRBV20-1; d_call: NA; j_call: TRBJ2-1; cdr3_nt: TGCAGTGCTAGAGCCGACAATGAGCAGTTCTTC; cdr3_aa: CSARADNEQFF
clone_size: NA; v_call: TRBV5-4; d_call: NA; j_call: TRBJ1-2; cdr3_nt: TGTGCCAGCAGTCCCGACAGAAACTATGGCTACACCTTC; cdr3_aa: CASSPDRNYGYTF
clone_size: NA; v_call: TRBV7-9; d_call: NA; j_call: TRBJ1-1; cdr3_nt: TGTGCCAGTTTTGTAGACAGGCAGAACACTGAAGCTTTCTTT; cdr3_aa: CASFVDRQNTEAFF